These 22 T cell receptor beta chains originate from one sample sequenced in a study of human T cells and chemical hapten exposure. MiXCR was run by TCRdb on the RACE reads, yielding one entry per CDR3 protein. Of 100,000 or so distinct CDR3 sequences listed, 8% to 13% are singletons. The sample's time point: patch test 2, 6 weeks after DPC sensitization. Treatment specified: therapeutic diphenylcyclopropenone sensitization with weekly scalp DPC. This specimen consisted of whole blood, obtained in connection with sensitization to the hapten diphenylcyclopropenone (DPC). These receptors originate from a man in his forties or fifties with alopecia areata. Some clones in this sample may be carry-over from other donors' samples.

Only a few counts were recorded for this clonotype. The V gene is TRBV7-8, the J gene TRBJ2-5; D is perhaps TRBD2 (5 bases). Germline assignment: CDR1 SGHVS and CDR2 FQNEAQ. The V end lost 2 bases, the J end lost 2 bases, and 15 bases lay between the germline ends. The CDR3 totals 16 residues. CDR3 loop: CASSLLAFGPQETQYF. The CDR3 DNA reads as TGTGCCAGCAGCTTACTAGCTTTTGGGCCTCAAGAGACCCAGTACTTC.

The CDR3 reads CASSPTGPGYTF. The CDR3 DNA is TGTGCCAGCAGCCCGACAGGGCCCGGCTACACCTTC. V is TRBV7-2 and J is TRBJ1-2, with 7 bases aligning to TRBD1. V shed 5 bases, J shed 8 bases, and the junction held 5 bases outside the gene matches. The length of the CDR3 is 12 residues. Germline CDR1 and CDR2: SGHTA and FQGNSA.

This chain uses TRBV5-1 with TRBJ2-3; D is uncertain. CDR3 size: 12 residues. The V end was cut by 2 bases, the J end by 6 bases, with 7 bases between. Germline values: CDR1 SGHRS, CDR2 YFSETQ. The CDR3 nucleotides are TGCGCCAGCAGCTTTAACTGGGATACGCAGTATTTT. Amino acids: CASSFNWDTQYF.

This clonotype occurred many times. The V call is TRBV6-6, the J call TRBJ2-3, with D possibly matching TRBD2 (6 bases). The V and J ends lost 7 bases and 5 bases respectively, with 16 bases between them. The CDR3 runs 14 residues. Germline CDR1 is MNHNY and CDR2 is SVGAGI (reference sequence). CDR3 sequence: CASTEVGGGDTQYF. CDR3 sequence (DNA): TGTGCCAGCACCGAGGTGGGAGGAGGAGATACGCAGTATTTT.

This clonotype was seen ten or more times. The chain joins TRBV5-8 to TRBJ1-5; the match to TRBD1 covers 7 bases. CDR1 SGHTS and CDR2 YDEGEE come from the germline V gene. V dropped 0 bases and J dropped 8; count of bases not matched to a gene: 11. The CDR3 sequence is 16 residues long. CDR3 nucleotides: TGTGCCAGCAGCTTGGGACCGACAGGGTTCGTTGAGCCCCAGCATTTT. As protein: CASSLGPTGFVEPQHF.

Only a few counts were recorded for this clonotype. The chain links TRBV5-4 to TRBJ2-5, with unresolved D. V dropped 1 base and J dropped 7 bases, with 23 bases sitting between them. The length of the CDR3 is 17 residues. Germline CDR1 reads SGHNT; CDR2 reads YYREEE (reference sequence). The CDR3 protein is CASSLIDQQRDGLTQYF. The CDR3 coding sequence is TGTGCCAGCAGCTTGATTGATCAACAGCGTGACGGATTGACCCAGTACTTC.

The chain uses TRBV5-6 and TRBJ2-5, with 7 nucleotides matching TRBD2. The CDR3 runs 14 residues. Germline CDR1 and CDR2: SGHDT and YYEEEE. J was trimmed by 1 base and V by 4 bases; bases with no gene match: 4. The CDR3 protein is CASSRSGIQETQYF. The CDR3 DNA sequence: TGTGCCAGCAGCAGAAGCGGGATCCAAGAGACCCAGTACTTC.

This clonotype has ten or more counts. The CDR3 reads CASSLGTLYEQYF. The CDR3 nucleotides read TGTGCCAGCAGTCTCGGGACTCTCTACGAGCAGTACTTC. The chain joins TRBV28 to TRBJ2-7, with D possibly TRBD2 on 6 matching bases. Germline V gene data show CDR1 as MDHEN and CDR2 as SYDVKM. Trimming pared 5 bases from V and 3 bases from J, leaving 11 bases between. The CDR3 consists of 13 residues.

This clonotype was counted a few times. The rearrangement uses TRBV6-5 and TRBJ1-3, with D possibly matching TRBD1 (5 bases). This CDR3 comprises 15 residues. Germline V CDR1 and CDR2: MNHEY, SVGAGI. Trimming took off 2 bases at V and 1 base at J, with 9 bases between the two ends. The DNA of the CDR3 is TGTGCCAGCAGTTACAGGGGCCTATCTGGAAACACCATATATTTT. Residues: CASSYRGLSGNTIYF.

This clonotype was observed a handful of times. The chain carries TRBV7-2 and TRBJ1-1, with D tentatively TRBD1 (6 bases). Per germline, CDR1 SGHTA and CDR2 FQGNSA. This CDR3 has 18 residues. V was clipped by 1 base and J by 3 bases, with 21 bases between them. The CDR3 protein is CASSLGLQGGALDTEAFF. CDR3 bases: TGTGCCAGCAGCTTAGGTTTACAGGGTGGGGCTTTGGACACTGAAGCTTTCTTT.

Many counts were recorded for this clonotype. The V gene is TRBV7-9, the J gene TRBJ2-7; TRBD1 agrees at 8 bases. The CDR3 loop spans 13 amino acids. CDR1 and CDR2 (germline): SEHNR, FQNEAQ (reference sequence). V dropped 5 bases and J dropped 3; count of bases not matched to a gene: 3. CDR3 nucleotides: TGTGCCAGCAGCCCAGGACAGGGCTACGAGCAGTACGTC. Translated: CASSPGQGYEQYV.

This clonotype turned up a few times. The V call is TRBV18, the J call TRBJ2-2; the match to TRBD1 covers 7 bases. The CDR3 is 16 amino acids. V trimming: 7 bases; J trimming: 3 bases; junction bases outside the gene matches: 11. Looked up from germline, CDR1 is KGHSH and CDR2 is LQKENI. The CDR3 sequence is CASFPPTGTHTGELFF. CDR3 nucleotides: TGTGCCAGCTTCCCCCCGACAGGGACCCACACCGGGGAGCTGTTTTTT.

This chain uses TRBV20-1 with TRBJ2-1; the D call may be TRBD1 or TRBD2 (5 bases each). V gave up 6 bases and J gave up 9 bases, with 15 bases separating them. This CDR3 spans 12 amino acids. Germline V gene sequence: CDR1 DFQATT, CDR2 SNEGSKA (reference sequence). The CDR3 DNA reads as TGCAGTGCCGAGAGGGGTGGAATTGAGCAGTTCTTC. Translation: CSAERGGIEQFF.

The CDR3, as DNA: TGTGCCAGCAGCCAAGGGACTAGCGGGAGAGGAGACGAGCAGTACGTC. Encoded protein: CASSQGTSGRGDEQYV. V gene TRBV6-6 combines with J gene TRBJ2-7; 14 bases match TRBD2. CDR3 length: 16 amino acids. Per germline, CDR1 MNHNY and CDR2 SVGAGI (reference sequence). J lost 5 bases, V lost 6 bases, and 9 bases had no gene match.

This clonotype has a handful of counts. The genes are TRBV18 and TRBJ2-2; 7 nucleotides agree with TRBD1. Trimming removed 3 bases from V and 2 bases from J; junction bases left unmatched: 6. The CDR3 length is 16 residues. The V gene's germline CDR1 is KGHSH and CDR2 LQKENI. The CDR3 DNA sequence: TGTGCCAGCTCACCCACAACAGGGGCCAACACCGGGGAGCTGTTTTTT. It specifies CASSPTTGANTGELFF.

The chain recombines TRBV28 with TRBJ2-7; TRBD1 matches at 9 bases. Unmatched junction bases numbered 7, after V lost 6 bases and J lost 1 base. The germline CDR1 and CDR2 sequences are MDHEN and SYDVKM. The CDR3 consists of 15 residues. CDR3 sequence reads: CASSPTGTGSYEQYF. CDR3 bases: TGTGCCAGCAGCCCGACCGGGACAGGGTCCTACGAGCAGTACTTC.

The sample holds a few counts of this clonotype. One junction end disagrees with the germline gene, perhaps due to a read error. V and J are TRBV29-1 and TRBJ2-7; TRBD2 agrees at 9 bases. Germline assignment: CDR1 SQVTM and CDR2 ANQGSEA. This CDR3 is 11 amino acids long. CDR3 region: CSGSTSYEQYF. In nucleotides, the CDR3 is TGTAGCGGGAGTACCTCCTACGAGCAGTACTTC.

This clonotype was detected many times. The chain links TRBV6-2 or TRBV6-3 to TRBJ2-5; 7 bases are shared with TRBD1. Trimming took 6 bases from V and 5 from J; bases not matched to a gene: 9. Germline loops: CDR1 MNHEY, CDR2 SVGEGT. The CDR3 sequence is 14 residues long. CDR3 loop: CASRASGGEETQYF. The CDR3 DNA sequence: TGTGCCAGCAGGGCATCAGGGGGAGAGGAGACCCAGTACTTC.

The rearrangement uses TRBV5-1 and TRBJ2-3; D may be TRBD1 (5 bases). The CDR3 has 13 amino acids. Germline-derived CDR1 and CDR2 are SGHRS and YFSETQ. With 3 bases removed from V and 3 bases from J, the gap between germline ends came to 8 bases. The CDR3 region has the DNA TGCGCCAGCAGCTGGGGCAAGACAGATACGCAGTATTTT. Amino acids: CASSWGKTDTQYF.

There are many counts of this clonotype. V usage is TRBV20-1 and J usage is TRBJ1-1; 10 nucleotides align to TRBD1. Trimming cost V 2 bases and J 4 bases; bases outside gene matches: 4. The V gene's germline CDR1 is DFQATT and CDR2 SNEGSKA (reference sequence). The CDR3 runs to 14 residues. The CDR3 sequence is CSARYRDRGTEAFF. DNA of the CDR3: TGCAGTGCTAGATACCGGGACAGGGGCACTGAAGCTTTCTTT.

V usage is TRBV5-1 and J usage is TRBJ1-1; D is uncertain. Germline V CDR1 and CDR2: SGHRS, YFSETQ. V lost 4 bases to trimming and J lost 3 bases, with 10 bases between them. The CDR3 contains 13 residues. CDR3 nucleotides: TGCGCCAGCAGCGGGCTTACGTACACTGAAGCTTTCTTT. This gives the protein CASSGLTYTEAFF.

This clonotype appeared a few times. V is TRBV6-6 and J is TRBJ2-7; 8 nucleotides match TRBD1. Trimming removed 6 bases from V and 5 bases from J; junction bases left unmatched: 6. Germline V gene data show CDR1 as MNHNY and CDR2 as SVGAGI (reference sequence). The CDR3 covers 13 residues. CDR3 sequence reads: CASSGQGLNEQYV. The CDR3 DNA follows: TGTGCCAGCAGCGGACAGGGTCTGAACGAGCAGTACGTC.